What follows is one T cell receptor beta chain and its context. Its antigen is not identified. One junction end disagrees with the germline gene, perhaps due to a read error. The assay was immunoSEQ multiplex PCR, and TCRdb's table has in-frame clones only and misses some. The repertoire holds tens of thousands of clones, just over 90% seen once, with 2.5% to 4% in the top ten. This sample was taken from a study of T cell responses to AZD1222 COVID-19 vaccine. Study observations and caveats: Baseline antibody screening turned up just six or seven seropositive AZD1222 recipients. White British donors predominated, females outnumbered males, and clonal diversity was possibly underestimated.

Second-dose intervals of approximately 4 or approximately 12 weeks were pooled. The germline gives CDR1 SGHTA, CDR2 FQGTGA. This CDR3 comprises 14 residues. This sequence originates from an adult who received the AZD1222 COVID-19 vaccine. The V and J genes are TRBV7-3 and TRBJ2-7, with TRBD2 matching 9 bases. Sequencing used peripheral blood, obtained 28 days after the second AZD1222 dose. The CDR3 DNA reads TGTGCCAGCAGCCCTAGCGGGGCCTCCTATGAGCAGTACTTC. This gives the protein CASSPSGASYEQYF.